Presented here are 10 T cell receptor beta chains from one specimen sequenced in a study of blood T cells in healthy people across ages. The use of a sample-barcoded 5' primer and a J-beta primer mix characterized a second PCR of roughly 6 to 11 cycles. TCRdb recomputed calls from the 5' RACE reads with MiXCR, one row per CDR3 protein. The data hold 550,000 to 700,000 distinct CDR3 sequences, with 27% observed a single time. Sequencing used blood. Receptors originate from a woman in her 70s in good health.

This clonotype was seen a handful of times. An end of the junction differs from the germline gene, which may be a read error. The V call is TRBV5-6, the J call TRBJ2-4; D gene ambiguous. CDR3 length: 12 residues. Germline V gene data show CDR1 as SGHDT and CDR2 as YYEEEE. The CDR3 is CASSGVLNIQCF. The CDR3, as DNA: TGTGCCAGCAGCGGGGTATTAAACATTCAGTGTTTC.

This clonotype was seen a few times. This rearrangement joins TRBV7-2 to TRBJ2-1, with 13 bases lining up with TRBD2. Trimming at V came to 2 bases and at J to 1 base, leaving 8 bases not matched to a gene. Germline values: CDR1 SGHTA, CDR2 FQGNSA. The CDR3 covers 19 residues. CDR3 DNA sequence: TGTGCCAGCAGCTTAATGTCACTAGCGGGGGGGCAATCCTACAATGAGCAGTTCTTC. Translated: CASSLMSLAGGQSYNEQFF. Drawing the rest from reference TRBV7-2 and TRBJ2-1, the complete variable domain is GAGVSQSPSNKVTEKGKDVELRCDPISGHTALYWYRQSLGQGLEFLIYFQGNSAPDKSGLPSDRFSAERTGGSVSTLTIQRTQQEDSAVYLCASSLMSLAGGQSYNEQFFGPGTRLTVL.

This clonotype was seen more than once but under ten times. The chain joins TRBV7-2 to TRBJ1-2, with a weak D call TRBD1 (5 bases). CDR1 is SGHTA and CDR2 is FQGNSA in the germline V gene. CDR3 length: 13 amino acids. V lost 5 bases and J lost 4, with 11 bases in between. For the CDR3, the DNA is TGTGCCAGCAGCCGGGACGGCCCCTATGGCTACACCTTC. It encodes CASSRDGPYGYTF.

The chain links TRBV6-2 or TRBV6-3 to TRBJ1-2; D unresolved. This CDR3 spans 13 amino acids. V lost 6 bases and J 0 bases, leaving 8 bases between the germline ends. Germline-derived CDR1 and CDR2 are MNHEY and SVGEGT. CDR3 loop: CASRFTSNYGYTF. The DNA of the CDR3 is TGTGCCAGCAGGTTTACATCTAACTATGGCTACACCTTC.

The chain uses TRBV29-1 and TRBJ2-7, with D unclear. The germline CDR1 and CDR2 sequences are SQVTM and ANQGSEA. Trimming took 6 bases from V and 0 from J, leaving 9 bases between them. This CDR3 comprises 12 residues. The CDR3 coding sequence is TGCAGCGTCGGCCTATACTCCTACGAGCAGTACTTC. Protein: CSVGLYSYEQYF.

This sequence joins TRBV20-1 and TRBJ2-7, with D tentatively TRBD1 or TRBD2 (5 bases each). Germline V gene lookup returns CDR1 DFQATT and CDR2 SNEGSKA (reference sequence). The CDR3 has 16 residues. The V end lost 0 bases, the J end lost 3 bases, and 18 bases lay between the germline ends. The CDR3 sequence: CSARDHRRGKGYEQYF. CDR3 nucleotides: TGCAGTGCTAGAGACCACCGTCGGGGCAAGGGCTACGAGCAGTACTTC.

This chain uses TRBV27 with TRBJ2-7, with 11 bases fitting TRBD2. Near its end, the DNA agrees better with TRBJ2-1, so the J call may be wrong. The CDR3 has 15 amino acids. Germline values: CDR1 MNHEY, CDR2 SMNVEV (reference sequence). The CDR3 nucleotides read TGTGCCAGCAGAGACGGGACTAGCGGTTGGTATGAGCAGTTCTTC. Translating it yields CASRDGTSGWYEQFF.

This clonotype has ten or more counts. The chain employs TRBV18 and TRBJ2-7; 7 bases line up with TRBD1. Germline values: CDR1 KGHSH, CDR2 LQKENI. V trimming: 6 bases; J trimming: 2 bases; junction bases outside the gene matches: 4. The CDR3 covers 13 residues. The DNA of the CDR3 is TGTGCCAGCTCCCCAGGGGGACCCTACGAGCAGTACTTC. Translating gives CASSPGGPYEQYF.

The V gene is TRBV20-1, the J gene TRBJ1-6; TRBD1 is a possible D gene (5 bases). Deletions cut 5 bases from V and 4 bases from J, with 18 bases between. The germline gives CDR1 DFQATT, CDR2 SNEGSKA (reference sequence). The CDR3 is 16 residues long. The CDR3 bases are TGCAGTGCTTCACCGACAGACAGTGGGTATAATTCACCCCTCCACTTT. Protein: CSASPTDSGYNSPLHF.

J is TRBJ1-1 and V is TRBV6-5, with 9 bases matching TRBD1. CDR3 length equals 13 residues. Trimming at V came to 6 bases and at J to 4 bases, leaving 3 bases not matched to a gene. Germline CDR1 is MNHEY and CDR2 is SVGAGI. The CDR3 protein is CASRGQGFTEAFF. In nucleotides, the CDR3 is TGTGCCAGCAGGGGACAGGGCTTCACTGAAGCTTTCTTT.